This T cell receptor beta chain was captured in a study of blood T cell repertoires in COVID-19 (dated by TCRdb to the early 2020s). A note on the overall study: The collaborator samples originated in the United States, Italy and Spain and spanned the acute and convalescent phases of COVID-19. The material from the prospective study consisted of cDNA or gDNA derived from T cells, B-cell-depleted T cells, or PBMCs. Subjects who had been exposed to COVID-19, were actively infected with it, or had recovered from it provided the deeply sampled blood TCRbeta repertoires that made up the dataset. The repertoires were made available in a free public database intended to serve as a resource for research on the immune response to SARS-CoV-2. The samples were drawn from two sources: the first 160 participants of the ongoing ImmuneRACE study, and 1,254 subjects contributed by 6 global collaborators. Nearly every sample came with metadata listing a de-identified subject ID, COVID-19 status, age in years and sex. Where available, HLA class I and class II types were obtained from metadata supplied by the sample provider rather than from assay-based typing. Overall results and qualifications from the work: How much clinical and demographic metadata was included differed by source and by participant, and the metadata was provided uncurated.

Collaborating institutions collected whole blood in K2EDTA tubes following their own protocols. For TCRbeta analysis, collaborator samples were shipped as frozen whole blood, as isolated PBMCs, or as DNA extracted from either sample type. As for this clone: No cognate antigen has been identified for it. Base qualities are not at hand, and no much larger clone is one base apart.

Spanning cysteine to phenylalanine, the CDR3 consists of 22 amino acids. Just the 66-base CDR3 DNA is kept, in frame starting at base 1. As encoded in the germline V gene, CDR1 is SNHLY while CDR2 is FYNNEI. Germline trimming: 4 bases from V, 0 bases from J; junction bases outside gene matches: 25. TCRbeta CDR3 regions were amplified from genomic DNA using the immunoSEQ Assay, a bias-controlled multiplex PCR. On the study's bioinformatics: Within the assay, amplification of reference gene primers was used to estimate how many nucleated cells each sample contained. Sequence reads were collapsed and filtered to measure the absolute abundance of every unique TCRbeta CDR3 rearrangement. For each sample, productive Simpson clonality was calculated as the square root of Simpson's diversity index over productive rearrangements. This is the immuneACCESS table as TCRdb keeps it, with only in-frame sequences that have V and J called. A part of the clones is gone; compared with another copy, unresolved V genes explain less than half, and the rest is unexplained. Clone size and the V and J calls come from that table; the DNA yielded D and trimming. This sample lists approximately 72,000 clones; over 85% were detected once. Over 1.2% of the sample goes to the ten largest clones.

What was sequenced was peripheral blood. The sequence joins TRBV2 to TRBJ2-7; TRBD2 agrees with 9 junctional bases. The receptor comes from a man aged 55 to 70 with acute or convalescent COVID-19. The DNA sequence is as follows: TGTGCCAGCAGTGGGGGAACAGGGCGCGGTGAGGTTAGCGGGAGCCTCTCCTACGAGCAGTACTTC. It translates to CASSGGTGRGEVSGSLSYEQYF.